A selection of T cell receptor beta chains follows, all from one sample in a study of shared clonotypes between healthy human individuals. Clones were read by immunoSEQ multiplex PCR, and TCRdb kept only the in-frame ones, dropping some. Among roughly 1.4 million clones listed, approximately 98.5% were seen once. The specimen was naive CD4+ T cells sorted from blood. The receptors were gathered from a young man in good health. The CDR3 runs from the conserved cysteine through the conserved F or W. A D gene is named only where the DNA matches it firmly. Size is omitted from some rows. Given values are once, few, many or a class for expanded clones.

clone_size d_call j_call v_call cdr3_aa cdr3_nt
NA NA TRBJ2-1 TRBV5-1 CASSLVRNIYNEQFF TGCGCCAGCAGCTTGGTTCGAAACATATACAATGAGCAGTTCTTC
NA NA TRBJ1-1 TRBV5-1 CASSSPNTEAFF TGCGCCAGCAGTAGCCCGAACACTGAAGCTTTCTTT
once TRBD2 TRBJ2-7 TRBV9 CASSPASGRFAYEQYF TGTGCCAGCTCCCCAGCGAGCGGGAGGTTTGCCTACGAGCAGTACTTC
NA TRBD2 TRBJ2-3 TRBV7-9 CASSLLAGEADTQYF TGTGCCAGCAGCTTACTCGCGGGAGAGGCAGATACGCAGTATTTT
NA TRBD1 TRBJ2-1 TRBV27 CASSSQGPRFGNEQFF TGTGCCAGCAGTTCACAGGGGCCGCGTTTTGGAAATGAGCAGTTCTTC
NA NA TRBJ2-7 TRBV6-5 CASSPGPDEQYF TGTGCCAGCAGCCCGGGACCCGACGAGCAGTACTTC
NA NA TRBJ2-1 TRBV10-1 CASSDRSSYNEQFF TGCGCCAGCAGTGACCGCAGCTCCTACAATGAGCAGTTCTTC
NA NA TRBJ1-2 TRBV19 CASKSEGTSGYTF TGTGCCAGTAAGTCGGAGGGGACGAGTGGCTACACCTTC
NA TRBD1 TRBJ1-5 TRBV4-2 CASSQDLGVDRGDFQPQHF TGTGCCAGCAGCCAAGACTTGGGGGTGGACAGGGGTGATTTCCAGCCCCAGCATTTT
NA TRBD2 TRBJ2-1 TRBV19 CASSIGGLAGVDEQFF TGTGCCAGTAGTATAGGTGGACTAGCGGGAGTCGATGAGCAGTTCTTC
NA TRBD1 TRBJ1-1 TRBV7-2 CASSLGPGGDTEAFF TGTGCCAGCAGCTTAGGCCCAGGGGGGGACACTGAAGCTTTCTTT
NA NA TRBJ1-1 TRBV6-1 CASNPGPWGTEAFF TGTGCCAGCAATCCGGGACCATGGGGGACTGAAGCTTTCTTT
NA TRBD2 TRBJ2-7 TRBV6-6 CASSSDRGVTYEQYF TGTGCCAGCAGTTCTGACCGGGGGGTTACCTACGAGCAGTACTTC
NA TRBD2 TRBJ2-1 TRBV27 CASSVPGLAKSSYNEQFF TGTGCCAGCAGTGTGCCGGGACTAGCGAAGAGCTCCTACAATGAGCAGTTCTTC
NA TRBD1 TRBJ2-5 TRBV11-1 CASSQMTGGGVETQYF TGTGCCAGCAGCCAAATGACAGGGGGCGGCGTGGAGACCCAGTACTTC
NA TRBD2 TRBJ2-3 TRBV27 CASRLRVGSPSGPGDTQYF TGTGCCAGCAGACTAAGGGTAGGGTCCCCTAGCGGGCCGGGTGATACGCAGTATTTT
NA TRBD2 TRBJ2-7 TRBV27 CASRGTSAYYEQYF TGTGCCAGCAGAGGGACTAGCGCGTACTACGAGCAGTACTTC
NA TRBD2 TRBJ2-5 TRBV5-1 CASSLAGTSGRSPYQETQYF TGCGCCAGCAGCTTGGCAGGGACTAGCGGGAGATCTCCGTACCAAGAGACCCAGTACTTC
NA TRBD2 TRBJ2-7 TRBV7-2 CASSFLQTSGKAYEQYF TGTGCCAGCAGCTTCCTCCAAACTAGCGGAAAGGCCTACGAGCAGTACTTC
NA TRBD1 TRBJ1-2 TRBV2 CASSQTGGDGYTF TGTGCCAGCAGCCAGACAGGGGGAGATGGCTACACCTTC
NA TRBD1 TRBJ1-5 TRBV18 CASSPGQGARNQPQHF TGTGCCAGCTCACCAGGACAGGGGGCTCGAAATCAGCCCCAGCATTTT
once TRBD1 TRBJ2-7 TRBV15 CATSRGTDYEQYF TGTGCCACCAGCAGGGGGACAGATTACGAGCAGTACTTC
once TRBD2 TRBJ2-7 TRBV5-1 CASSLGTSALHSYEQYF TGCGCCAGCAGCTTAGGGACTAGCGCCCTGCACTCCTACGAGCAGTACTTC
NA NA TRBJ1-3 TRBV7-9 CASSLSQGVGSGNTIYF TGTGCCAGCAGCTTAAGCCAGGGAGTCGGCTCTGGAAACACCATATATTTT
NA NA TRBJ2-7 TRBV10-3 CAISEKFQGYEQYF TGTGCCATCAGTGAGAAATTTCAGGGCTACGAGCAGTACTTC
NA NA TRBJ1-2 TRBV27 CASSPRLAGWNGYTF TGTGCCAGCAGTCCCAGACTGGCAGGGTGGAATGGCTACACCTTC
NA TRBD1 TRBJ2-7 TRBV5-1 CASSLVPGGGYEQYF TGCGCCAGCAGCTTGGTTCCAGGGGGCGGGTACGAGCAGTACTTC
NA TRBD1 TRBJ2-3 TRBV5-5 CASSFGQGSFIPSTDTQYF TGTGCCAGCAGCTTCGGACAGGGGTCCTTTATCCCTAGCACAGATACGCAGTATTTT
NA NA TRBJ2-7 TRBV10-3 CAISGAGTDSYEQYF TGTGCCATCAGTGGGGCCGGGACCGATAGCTACGAGCAGTACTTC
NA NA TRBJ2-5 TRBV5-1 CASSSQGVQETQYF TGCGCCAGCAGCTCCCAGGGCGTACAAGAGACCCAGTACTTC
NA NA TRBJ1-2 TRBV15 CATSSGGGNGYTF TGTGCCACCAGCAGTGGGGGTGGCAATGGCTACACCTTC
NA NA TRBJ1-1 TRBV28 CASSFIRNTEAFF TGTGCCAGCAGTTTCATCAGGAACACTGAAGCTTTCTTT
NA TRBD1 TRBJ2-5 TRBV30 CAWASGTGWGQETQYF TGTGCCTGGGCTTCAGGGACAGGGTGGGGACAAGAGACCCAGTACTTC
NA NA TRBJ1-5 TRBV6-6 CASSVGSVVNQPQHF TGTGCCAGCAGTGTGGGGTCTGTAGTTAATCAGCCCCAGCATTTT
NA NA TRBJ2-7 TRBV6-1 CASSDTRLLAYEQYF TGTGCCAGCAGTGATACCCGACTTTTAGCCTACGAGCAGTACTTC
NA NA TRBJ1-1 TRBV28 CASSLSPRPEAFF TGTGCCAGCAGTTTGTCGCCACGGCCTGAAGCTTTCTTT
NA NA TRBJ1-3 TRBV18 CASSSIGSPFGNTIYF TGTGCCAGCTCATCCATCGGGTCCCCCTTTGGAAACACCATATATTTT
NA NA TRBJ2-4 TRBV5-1 CASSLARDKNIQYF TGCGCCAGCAGCTTAGCAAGGGACAAAAACATTCAGTACTTC
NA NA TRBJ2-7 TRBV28 CASSLPGASSHEQYF TGTGCCAGCAGTTTACCAGGGGCGTCGAGCCACGAGCAGTACTTC
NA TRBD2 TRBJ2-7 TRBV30 CAWTAARLAGGRTYEQYF TGTGCCTGGACGGCTGCACGACTAGCGGGAGGAAGGACCTACGAGCAGTACTTC
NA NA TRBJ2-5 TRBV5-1 CASSFTDRPQETQYF TGCGCCAGCAGCTTCACGGACCGGCCCCAAGAGACCCAGTACTTC
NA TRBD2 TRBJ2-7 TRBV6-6 CATTTGGRGVYEQYF TGTGCCACCACTACCGGCGGGAGGGGGGTCTACGAGCAGTACTTC
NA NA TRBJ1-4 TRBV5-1 CASSVTGSNEKLFF TGCGCCAGCAGCGTGACGGGCAGTAATGAAAAACTGTTTTTT
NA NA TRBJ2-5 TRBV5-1 CASSNSGRETQYF TGCGCCAGCAGTAATAGCGGCCGCGAGACCCAGTACTTC
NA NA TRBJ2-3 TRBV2 CATKRRTVTDTQYF TGTGCCACCAAGAGGAGGACCGTCACAGATACGCAGTATTTT
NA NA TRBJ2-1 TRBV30 CAWSVGVGSFQFF TGTGCCTGGAGTGTAGGGGTAGGGTCTTTTCAGTTCTTC
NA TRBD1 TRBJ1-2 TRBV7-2 CASSLATGSGYTF TGTGCCAGCAGCTTAGCGACAGGGAGCGGCTACACCTTC
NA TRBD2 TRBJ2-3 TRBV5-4 CASSSPSGSADTQYF TGTGCCAGCAGCTCCCCTAGCGGGAGCGCAGATACGCAGTATTTT
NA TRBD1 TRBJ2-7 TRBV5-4 CASSRKDRGYEQYF TGTGCCAGCAGCCGAAAGGACAGGGGCTACGAGCAGTACTTC
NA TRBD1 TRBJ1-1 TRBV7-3 CASSFDRDATEAFF TGTGCCAGCAGCTTTGACAGGGACGCCACTGAAGCTTTCTTT
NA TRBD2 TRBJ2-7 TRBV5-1 CASRRTSGIENEQYF TGCGCCAGCAGGCGGACTAGCGGGATCGAAAACGAGCAGTACTTC
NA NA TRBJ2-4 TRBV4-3 CASSQGAGSTDIQYF TGCGCCAGCAGCCAAGGGGCGGGATCGACGGACATTCAGTACTTC